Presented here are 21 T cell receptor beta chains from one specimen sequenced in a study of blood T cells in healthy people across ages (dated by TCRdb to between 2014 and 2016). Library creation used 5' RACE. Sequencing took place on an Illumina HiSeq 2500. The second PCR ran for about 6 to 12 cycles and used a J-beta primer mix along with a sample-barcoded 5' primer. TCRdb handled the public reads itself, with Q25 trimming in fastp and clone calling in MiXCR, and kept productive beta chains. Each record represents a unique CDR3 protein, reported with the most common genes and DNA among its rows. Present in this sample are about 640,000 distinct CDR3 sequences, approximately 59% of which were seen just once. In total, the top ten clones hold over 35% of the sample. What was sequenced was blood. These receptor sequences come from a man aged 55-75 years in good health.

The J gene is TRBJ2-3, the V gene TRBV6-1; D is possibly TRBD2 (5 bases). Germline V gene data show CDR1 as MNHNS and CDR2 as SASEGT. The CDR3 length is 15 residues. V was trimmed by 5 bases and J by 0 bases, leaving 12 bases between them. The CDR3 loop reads CASSPTRASTDTQYF. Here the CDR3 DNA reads TGTGCCAGCAGTCCTACTAGAGCTAGCACAGATACGCAGTATTTT.

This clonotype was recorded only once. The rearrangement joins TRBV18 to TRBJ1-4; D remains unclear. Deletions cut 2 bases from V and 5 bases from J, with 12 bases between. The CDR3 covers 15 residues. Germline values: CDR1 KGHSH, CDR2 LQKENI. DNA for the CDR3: TGTGCCAGCTCACCAGGGTACCGCTCGAATGAAAAACTGTTTTTT. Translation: CASSPGYRSNEKLFF.

The CDR3 reads CASSPGTENSPLHF. The CDR3 nucleotides read TGTGCCAGCAGCCCCGGGACAGAGAATTCACCCCTCCACTTT. V gene TRBV7-9 combines with J gene TRBJ1-6; 7 nucleotides agree with TRBD1. The CDR3 contains 14 residues. Germline CDR1 and CDR2: SEHNR and FQNEAQ (reference sequence). V was clipped by 5 bases and J by 7 bases; unmatched bases: 5.

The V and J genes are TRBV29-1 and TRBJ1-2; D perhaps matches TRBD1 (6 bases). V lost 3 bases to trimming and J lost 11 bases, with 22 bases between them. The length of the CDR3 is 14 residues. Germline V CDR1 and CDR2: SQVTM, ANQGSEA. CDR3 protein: CSVDPAGANSGYTF. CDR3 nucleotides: TGCAGCGTTGATCCGGCAGGGGCCAACTCTGGATACACCTTC.

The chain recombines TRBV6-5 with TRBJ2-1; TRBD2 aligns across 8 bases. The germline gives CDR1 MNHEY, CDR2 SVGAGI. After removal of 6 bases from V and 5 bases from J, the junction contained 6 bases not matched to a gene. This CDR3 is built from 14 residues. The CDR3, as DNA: TGTGCCAGCAGCAGGAGCGGGAGAAACAATGAGCAGTTCTTC. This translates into CASSRSGRNNEQFF.

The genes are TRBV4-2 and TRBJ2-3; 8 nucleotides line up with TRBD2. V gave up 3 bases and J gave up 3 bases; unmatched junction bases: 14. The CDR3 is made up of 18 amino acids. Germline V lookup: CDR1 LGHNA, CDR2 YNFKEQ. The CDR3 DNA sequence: TGTGCCAGCAGCCAGTTTAGCGGGGCTTTTGACGGTACAGATACGCAGTATTTT. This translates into CASSQFSGAFDGTDTQYF.

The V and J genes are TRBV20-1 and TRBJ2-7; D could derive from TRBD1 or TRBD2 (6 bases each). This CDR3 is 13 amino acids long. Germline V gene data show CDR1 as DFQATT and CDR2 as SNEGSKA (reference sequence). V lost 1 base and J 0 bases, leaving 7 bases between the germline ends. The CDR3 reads CSARGGASYEQYF. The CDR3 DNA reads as TGCAGTGCTAGAGGGGGGGCCTCCTACGAGCAGTACTTC.

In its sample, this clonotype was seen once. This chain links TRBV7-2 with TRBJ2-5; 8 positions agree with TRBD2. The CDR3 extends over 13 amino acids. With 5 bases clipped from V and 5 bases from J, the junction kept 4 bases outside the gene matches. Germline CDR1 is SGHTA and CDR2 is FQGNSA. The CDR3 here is CASSMRGVETQYF. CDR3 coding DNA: TGTGCCAGCAGCATGCGGGGGGTCGAGACCCAGTACTTC.

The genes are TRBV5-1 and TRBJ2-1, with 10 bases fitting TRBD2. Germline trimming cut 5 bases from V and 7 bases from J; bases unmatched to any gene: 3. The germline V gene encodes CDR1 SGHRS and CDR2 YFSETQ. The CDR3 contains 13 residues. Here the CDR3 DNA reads TGCGCCAGCAGGAAGCGGGAGGGGAATGAGCAGTTCTTC. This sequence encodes CASRKREGNEQFF.

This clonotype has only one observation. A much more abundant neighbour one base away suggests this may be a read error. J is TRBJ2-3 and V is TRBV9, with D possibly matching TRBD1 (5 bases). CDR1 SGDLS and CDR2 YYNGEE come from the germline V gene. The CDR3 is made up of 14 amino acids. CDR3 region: CASSVGQSIDTQYF. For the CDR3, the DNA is TGTGCCAGCAGCGTAGGACAGAGCATAGATACGCAGTATTTT.

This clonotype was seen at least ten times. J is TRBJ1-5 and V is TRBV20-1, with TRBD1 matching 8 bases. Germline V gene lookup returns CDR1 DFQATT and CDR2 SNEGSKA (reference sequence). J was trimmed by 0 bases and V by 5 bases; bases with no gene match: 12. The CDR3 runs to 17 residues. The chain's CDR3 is CSAHFTGTGLSNQPQHF. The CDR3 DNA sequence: TGCAGTGCTCACTTCACCGGGACAGGACTTAGCAATCAGCCCCAGCATTTT.

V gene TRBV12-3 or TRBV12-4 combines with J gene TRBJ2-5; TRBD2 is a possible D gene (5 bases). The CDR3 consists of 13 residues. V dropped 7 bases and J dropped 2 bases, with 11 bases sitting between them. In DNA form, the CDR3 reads TGTGCCAGCACCACCGGCGGGCAAGAGACCCAGTACTTC. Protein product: CASTTGGQETQYF.

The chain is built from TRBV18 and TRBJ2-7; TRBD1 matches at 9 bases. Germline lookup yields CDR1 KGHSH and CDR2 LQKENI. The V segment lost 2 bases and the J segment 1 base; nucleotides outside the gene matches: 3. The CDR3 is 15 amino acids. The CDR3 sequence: CASSPGTGISYEQYF. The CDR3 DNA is TGTGCCAGCTCACCAGGGACAGGGATTTCCTACGAGCAGTACTTC.

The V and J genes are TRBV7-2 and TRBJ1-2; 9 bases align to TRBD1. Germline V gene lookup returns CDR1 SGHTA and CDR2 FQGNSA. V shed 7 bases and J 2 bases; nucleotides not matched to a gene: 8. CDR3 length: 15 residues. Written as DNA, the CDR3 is TGTGCCAGCACCTCTACAGGGGGCACGAACTATGGCTACACCTTC. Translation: CASTSTGGTNYGYTF. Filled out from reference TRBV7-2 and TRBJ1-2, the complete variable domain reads GAGVSQSPSNKVTEKGKDVELRCDPISGHTALYWYRQSLGQGLEFLIYFQGNSAPDKSGLPSDRFSAERTGGSVSTLTIQRTQQEDSAVYLCASTSTGGTNYGYTFGSGTRLTVV.

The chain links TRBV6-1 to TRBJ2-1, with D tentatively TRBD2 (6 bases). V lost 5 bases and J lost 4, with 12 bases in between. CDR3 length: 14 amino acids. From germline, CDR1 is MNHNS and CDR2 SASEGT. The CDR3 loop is CASSTSWGYNEQFF. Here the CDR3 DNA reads TGTGCCAGCAGTACTAGCTGGGGGTACAATGAGCAGTTCTTC.

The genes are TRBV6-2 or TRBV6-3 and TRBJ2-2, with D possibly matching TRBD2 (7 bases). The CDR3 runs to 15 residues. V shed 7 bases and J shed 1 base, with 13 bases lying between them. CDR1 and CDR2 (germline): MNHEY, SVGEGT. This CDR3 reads CASITGGMNTGELFF. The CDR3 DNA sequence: TGTGCCAGCATTACGGGGGGCATGAACACCGGGGAGCTGTTTTTT.

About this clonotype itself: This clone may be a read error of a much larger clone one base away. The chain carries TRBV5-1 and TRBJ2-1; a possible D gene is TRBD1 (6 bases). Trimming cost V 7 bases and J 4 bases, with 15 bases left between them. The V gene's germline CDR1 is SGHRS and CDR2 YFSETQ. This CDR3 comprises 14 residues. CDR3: CASGPGQGYNEQFF. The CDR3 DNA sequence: TGCGCCAGCGGGCCAGGGCAGGGGTACAATGAGCAGTTCTTC.

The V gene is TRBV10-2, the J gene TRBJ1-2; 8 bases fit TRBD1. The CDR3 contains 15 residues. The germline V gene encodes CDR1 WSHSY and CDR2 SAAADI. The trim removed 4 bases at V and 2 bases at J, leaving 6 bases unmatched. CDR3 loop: CASSGTPGGNYGYTF. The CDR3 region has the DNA TGCGCCAGCAGTGGGACCCCAGGGGGCAACTATGGCTACACCTTC.

CDR3 protein: CASSLDRQGSGYTF. CDR3 DNA sequence: TGTGCCAGCAGCTTAGATCGTCAGGGTTCTGGCTACACCTTC. V and J are TRBV11-2 and TRBJ1-2; tentatively, D is TRBD1 (5 bases). V dropped 0 bases and J dropped 7 bases, with 12 bases sitting between them. This CDR3 region has 14 residues. Germline loops: CDR1 SGHAT, CDR2 FQNNGV.

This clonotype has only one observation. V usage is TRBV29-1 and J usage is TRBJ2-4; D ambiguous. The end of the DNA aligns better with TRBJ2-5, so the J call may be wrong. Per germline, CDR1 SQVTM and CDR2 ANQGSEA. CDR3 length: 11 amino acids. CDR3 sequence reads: CSVAPSETQYF. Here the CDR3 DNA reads TGCAGCGTTGCCCCCTCAGAGACCCAGTACTTC.

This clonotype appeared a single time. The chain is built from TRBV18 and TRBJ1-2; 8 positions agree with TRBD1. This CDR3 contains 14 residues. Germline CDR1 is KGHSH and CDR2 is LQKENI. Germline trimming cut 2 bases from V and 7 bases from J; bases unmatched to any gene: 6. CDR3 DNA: TGTGCCAGCTCACCAAAACAGACAGGGGCTGGCTACACCTTC. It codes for CASSPKQTGAGYTF.